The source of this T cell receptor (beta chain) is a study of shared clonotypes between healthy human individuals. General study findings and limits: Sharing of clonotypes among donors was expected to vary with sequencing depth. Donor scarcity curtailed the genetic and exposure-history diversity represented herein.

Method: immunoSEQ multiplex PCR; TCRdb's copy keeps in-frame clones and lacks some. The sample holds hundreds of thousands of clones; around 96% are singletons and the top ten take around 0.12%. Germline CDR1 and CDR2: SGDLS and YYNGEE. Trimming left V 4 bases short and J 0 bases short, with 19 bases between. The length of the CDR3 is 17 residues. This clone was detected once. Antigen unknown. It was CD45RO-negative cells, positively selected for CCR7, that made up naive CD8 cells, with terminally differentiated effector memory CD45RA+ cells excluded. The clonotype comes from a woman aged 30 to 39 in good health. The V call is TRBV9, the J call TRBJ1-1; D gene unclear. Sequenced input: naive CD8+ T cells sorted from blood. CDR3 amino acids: CASSPHGLTGMNTEAFF. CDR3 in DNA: TGTGCCAGCAGCCCCCACGGGCTTACCGGGATGAACACTGAAGCTTTCTTT.